The 2 T cell receptor beta chains below all came from one sample that was sequenced in a study of tumor-infiltrating lymphocytes in primary liver carcinoma. Both blood RNA, taken from unsorted whole blood, and germline DNA were extracted. A primer matching the constant region was used to make TCR beta cDNA from 500 to 600 ng of total RNA. The TCR beta library was amplified through three nested multiplex PCR rounds in a modified ARM-PCR procedure. TRBV1-TRBV30 forward primers and a C-beta reverse primer were used in the first two PCR rounds, which each ran for 9 to 10 cycles. One entry per CDR3 protein results from TCRdb running MiXCR on the multiplex PCR reads. Among 300,000 to 350,000 distinct CDR3 sequences listed, about two thirds were seen once. The specimen was peripheral blood. These receptors were collected from a man in his forties or fifties with primary liver carcinoma and hepatitis B virus infection.

Concerning this clonotype itself: With a much larger clone just one base away, this may be a read error. The chain couples TRBV12-3 or TRBV12-4 to TRBJ2-3; D uncertain. CDR3 length: 11 residues. Trimming pared 10 bases from V and 2 bases from J, leaving 7 bases between. CDR3 bases: TGTGCCAACTCAACCACAGATACGCAGTATTTT. Its translation: CANSTTDTQYF.

With respect to this clonotype: Germline and junction disagree at one end, which may indicate a read error. The chain couples TRBV28 to TRBJ2-5; possibly TRBD1 or TRBD2 for D (6 bases each). The CDR3 runs 14 residues. Germline V gives CDR1 MDHEN, CDR2 SYDVKM. The CDR3 loop reads CASSKTGTLEIQYF. In nucleotides, the CDR3 is TGTGCCAGCAGTAAAACAGGGACTTTGGAGATCCAGTACTTC.